These 17 T cell receptor beta chains were all obtained from the same sample, sequenced in a study of blood T cell repertoires in COVID-19. Assay used: immunoSEQ multiplex PCR; TCRdb lists only in-frame clones, some missing. Of about 180,000 clones listed, about 90% were seen once; the top ten hold 1% to 1.5%. The sample comprised PBMCs or T cells enriched from blood (not recorded which). The receptors derive from a human donor with acute COVID-19. The donor label of this sample is uncertain.

The CDR3 region has the DNA TGTGCCAGCAGCTTAACCCCGGTCTCCTACAATGAGCAGTTCTTC. This encodes CASSLTPVSYNEQFF. The chain uses TRBV7-3 and TRBJ2-1, with D unresolved. The V and J ends lost 0 bases and 0 bases respectively, with 6 bases between them. The CDR3 has 15 amino acids. Germline CDR1 SGHTA, CDR2 FQGTGA.

CDR3 DNA: TGTGCCAGCAGCTTGGTGGGGAGCTCTGGAAACACCATATATTTT. It codes for CASSLVGSSGNTIYF. This chain connects TRBV5-5 to TRBJ1-3; no reliable D call. Germline V lookup: CDR1 SGHKS, CDR2 YYEKEE (reference sequence). V was clipped by 0 bases and J by 0 bases, with 7 bases between them. The length of the CDR3 is 15 residues.

The chain links TRBV7-6 to TRBJ2-7; 10 nucleotides agree with TRBD1. Trimming at V came to 5 bases and at J to 6 bases, leaving 10 bases not matched to a gene. From germline, CDR1 is SGHVS and CDR2 FNYEAQ. The CDR3 is made up of 15 amino acids. In nucleotides, the CDR3 is TGTGCCAGCAGCCCCCTGACAGGGGGCCCTTTCGAGCAGTACTTC. It encodes CASSPLTGGPFEQYF.

The chain is built from TRBV6-2 or TRBV6-3 and TRBJ2-7; D gene unclear. The germline V and J ends were trimmed by 0 bases and 7 bases, with 10 bases remaining between them. The germline V gene has CDR1 MNHEY and CDR2 SVGEGT. The CDR3 is 13 amino acids. CDR3: CASSYSARLEQYF. CDR3 sequence (DNA): TGTGCCAGCAGTTACTCTGCGAGGCTAGAGCAGTACTTC.

This clone has a handful of counts. The chain joins TRBV2 to TRBJ1-3; D possibly corresponds to TRBD1 (5 bases). V shed 6 bases and J shed 4 bases, with 16 bases lying between them. The CDR3 extends over 15 amino acids. Germline V CDR1 and CDR2: SNHLY, FYNNEI. CDR3 coding DNA: TGTGCCAGCAGGCGCCCCGGACAACTGGGAAACACCATATATTTT. Amino acids: CASRRPGQLGNTIYF.

V gene TRBV6-5 combines with J gene TRBJ1-2; D gene unclear. Germline V gene data show CDR1 as MNHEY and CDR2 as SVGAGI. Trimming left V 6 bases short and J 1 base short, with 12 bases between. The CDR3 has 14 amino acids. The CDR3 nucleotides read TGTGCCAGCAGGTCCCGGGTTTTTAACTATGGCTACACCTTC. Residues: CASRSRVFNYGYTF.

The gene calls are TRBV3-1 (or the pseudogene TRBV3-2) and TRBJ2-2; possible D gene TRBD2, 6 bases. Germline V gene lookup returns CDR1 LGHDT and CDR2 YNNKEL (reference sequence). CDR3 length: 15 amino acids. Trimming pared 4 bases from V and 8 bases from J, leaving 17 bases between. This CDR3 reads CASSPRLGLRGELFF. CDR3 nucleotide sequence: TGTGCCAGCAGCCCTAGGCTAGGACTAAGGGGGGAGCTGTTTTTT.

This chain joins TRBV4-1 and TRBJ1-1; tentatively, D is TRBD1 (5 bases). The CDR3 contains 17 residues. Trimming left V 1 base short and J 7 bases short, with 22 bases between. The germline CDR1 and CDR2 sequences are MGHRA and YSYEKL. The CDR3 DNA follows: TGCGCCAGCAGCCAAGTGAATCTGGGGCTTGATGTTGGTGAAGCTTTCTTT. Its translation: CASSQVNLGLDVGEAFF.

The CDR3 region has the DNA TGTGCCAGCAGCCTTTGGACAGGGAATAATGAAGCTTTCTTT. It codes for CASSLWTGNNEAFF. The chain combines TRBV4-2 with TRBJ1-1; 8 bases map to TRBD1. Germline CDR1 and CDR2: LGHNA and YNFKEQ. The CDR3 is made up of 14 amino acids. V trimming: 4 bases; J trimming: 7 bases; junction bases outside the gene matches: 8.

The chain has TRBV15 and TRBJ2-3; 9 bases match TRBD1. In germline, CDR1 is LNHNV, CDR2 YYDKDF (reference sequence). The CDR3 loop spans 15 amino acids. Trimming took 6 bases from V and 2 from J; bases not matched to a gene: 6. CDR3 DNA sequence: TGTGCCACCAGGACCGGGACAGGGTACACAGATACGCAGTATTTT. Protein: CATRTGTGYTDTQYF.

This chain connects TRBV7-8 to TRBJ2-7; the match to TRBD2 covers 7 bases. This CDR3 is built from 15 residues. Germline values: CDR1 SGHVS, CDR2 FQNEAQ. V shed 7 bases, J shed 6 bases, and the junction held 15 bases outside the gene matches. CDR3: CASTPLGLVVAEQYF. The CDR3 coding sequence is TGTGCCAGCACCCCCCTCGGACTAGTGGTAGCCGAGCAGTACTTC.

The chain has TRBV19 and TRBJ1-1; D might be TRBD1 (5 bases). The V and J ends lost 4 bases and 0 bases respectively, with 12 bases between them. CDR1 is LNHDA and CDR2 is SQIVND in the germline V gene (reference sequence). The CDR3 loop spans 15 amino acids. This CDR3 is CASSTGRGMNTEAFF. The DNA of the CDR3 is TGTGCCAGTAGTACAGGGCGGGGAATGAACACTGAAGCTTTCTTT. Drawing the rest from reference TRBV19 and TRBJ1-1, the complete variable domain is DGGITQSPKYLFRKEGQNVTLSCEQNLNHDAMYWYRQDPGQGLRLIYYSQIVNDFQKGDIAEGYSVSREKKESFPLTVTSAQKNPTAFYLCASSTGRGMNTEAFFGQGTRLTVV.

The chain has TRBV3-1 (or the pseudogene TRBV3-2) and TRBJ1-3; 10 nucleotides agree with TRBD1. With V trimmed by 0 bases and J by 0 bases, 2 bases remained unmatched. Germline CDR1 and CDR2: LGHDT and YNNKEL (reference sequence). This CDR3 is built from 17 residues. CDR3 amino acids: CASSQDGTGASGNTIYF. The CDR3 DNA follows: TGTGCCAGCAGCCAAGATGGGACAGGGGCCTCTGGAAACACCATATATTTT.

DNA for the CDR3: TGTGCCAGCAGTTTAAGGGGATTGGGGGGTGGCTACACCTTC. Amino acid sequence: CASSLRGLGGGYTF. The chain has TRBV28 and TRBJ1-2; a possible D gene is TRBD1 (5 bases). Germline-derived CDR1 and CDR2 are MDHEN and SYDVKM. The CDR3 sequence is 14 residues long. V was trimmed by 2 bases and J by 7 bases, leaving 14 bases between them.

The gene calls are TRBV7-9 and TRBJ2-1; 8 nucleotides align to TRBD2. The CDR3 is made up of 19 amino acids. Germline CDR1 reads SEHNR; CDR2 reads FQNEAQ (reference sequence). V lost 0 bases, J lost 5 bases, and 15 bases stayed unmatched. The CDR3 is CASSLAFHGGGLVDNEQFF. The CDR3 nucleotides read TGTGCCAGCAGCTTAGCTTTTCATGGGGGGGGACTAGTGGACAATGAGCAGTTCTTC.

The rearrangement uses TRBV11-2 and TRBJ1-1; unclear D gene. CDR3 size: 13 residues. Trimming stripped 3 bases from V and 1 base from J, with 6 bases between. Germline loops: CDR1 SGHAT, CDR2 FQNNGV. CDR3 DNA: TGTGCCAGCAGCTTCACCGGGAACACTGAAGCTTTCTTT. Translated: CASSFTGNTEAFF.

The chain joins TRBV29-1 to TRBJ2-7, with D uncertain. V gave up 5 bases and J gave up 6 bases, with 8 bases separating them. The CDR3 contains 10 residues. From germline, CDR1 is SQVTM and CDR2 ANQGSEA. The CDR3 sequence: CSVWAGEQYF. As DNA, the CDR3 is TGCAGCGTTTGGGCAGGCGAGCAGTACTTC.